Listed here is a single T cell receptor (beta chain). What it binds is unknown. One end of the junction fails to match germline, which may point to a read error. TCRdb itself ran the reads through MiXCR, one entry per CDR3 protein. The sample holds about 920,000 distinct CDR3 sequences, 25% to 40% seen once. The data were taken from a study of T cell repertoires in cytomegalovirus infection. Background on the study: TCR beta signatures that were public indicated CMV infection and matching HLA type.

This CDR3 spans 15 amino acids. Germline values: CDR1 SEHNR, CDR2 FQNEAQ (reference sequence). This chain joins TRBV7-9 and TRBJ2-5, with D perhaps given as TRBD1 or TRBD2 (5 bases each). The TCR was taken from a human donor in good health (CMV status not recorded). Some clones in this sample may be carry-over from other donors' samples. Specimen: cultured CD8+ T cells from PBMCs, collected from culture after CMV antigen stimulation. The CDR3 DNA reads as TGTGCTAGCAGCTTAGTTTGGGGGTACCAAGAGACCCAGTACTTC. This translates into CASSLVWGYQETQYF.